The clone carrying this T cell receptor (beta chain) was observed once. TCRdb's table, derived via immunoSEQ multiplex PCR, lists solely in-frame clones and lacks some. The sample lists approximately 130,000 clones, 96% occurring once. This record comes from a study of T cell changes during pregnancy in multiple sclerosis. V was trimmed by 10 bases and J by 0 bases, leaving 16 bases between them. This CDR3 is 14 amino acids long. Germline V lookup: CDR1 LNHDA, CDR2 SQIVND (reference sequence). This sequence was found in a female donor with multiple sclerosis, enrolled in a pregnancy study. The material was peripheral blood, obtained after pregnancy. The chain joins TRBV19 to TRBJ2-7, with D perhaps TRBD1 (6 bases). CDR3 DNA: TGTGCCACCAAGGGTCAGGGGAACTCCTACGAGCAGTACTTC. Encoded protein: CATKGQGNSYEQYF.